This T cell receptor (beta chain) was identified during a study of T cell repertoires in cytomegalovirus infection. Study-wide background: Both a matching HLA type and CMV infection were indicated by public TCR beta signatures. Study-wide results and limits: HLA-C-restricted TCR beta clonotypes specific for CMV led the ex vivo response.

TCRdb passed the reads through MiXCR, listing each CDR3 protein once. This sample carries a few hundred thousand distinct CDR3 sequences, about 13% of them seen once, and the ten largest clones take about 10%. On this clonotype: The antigen remains unidentified.

The CDR3 contains 15 residues. Germline CDR1 reads LNHNV; CDR2 reads YYDKDF (reference sequence). Trimming removed 3 bases from V and 8 bases from J; junction bases left unmatched: 8. The chain has TRBV15 and TRBJ2-5; TRBD2 matches 11 bases. Sequencing used PBMCs. This receptor was obtained from a human donor in good health (CMV status not recorded). Some clones in this sample may be carry-over from other donors' samples. CDR3 amino acids: CATSSPGLAARTQYF. The CDR3 region has the DNA TGTGCCACCAGCAGCCCGGGACTAGCGGCTCGAACCCAGTACTTC.